The 9 T cell receptor beta chains below come from one sample, sequenced in a study of human T cells and chemical hapten exposure. Time point meaning: patch test 1, 2 weeks after DPC sensitization. Described treatment: therapeutic diphenylcyclopropenone sensitization with weekly scalp DPC. Total RNA extraction was carried out from unfractionated whole blood. One entry per CDR3 protein, called by TCRdb with MiXCR from the RACE reads. The sample contains about 34,000 distinct CDR3 sequences, 5% to 7% of which appear only once. The specimen comprised whole blood, sampled in connection with sensitization to the hapten diphenylcyclopropenone (DPC). The receptor source for this set is a woman younger than 45 with alopecia areata. Some clones in this sample may be carry-over from other donors' samples.

This clonotype has a handful of counts. The chain has TRBV14 and TRBJ2-5; D remains ambiguous. Germline V lookup: CDR1 SGHDN, CDR2 FVKESK. V was cut by 3 bases and J by 4 bases, with 12 bases left in between. This CDR3 has 14 amino acids. The CDR3 region is CASSHWTVPETQYF. The CDR3 DNA sequence: TGTGCCAGCAGCCACTGGACCGTCCCAGAGACCCAGTACTTC.

The rearrangement joins TRBV14 to TRBJ1-2; no firm D call. The germline V gene has CDR1 SGHDN and CDR2 FVKESK. Trimming cost V 0 bases and J 7 bases, with 6 bases left between them. This CDR3 spans 12 amino acids. Here the CDR3 reads CASSQDGIGYTF. The CDR3 DNA is TGTGCCAGCAGCCAAGATGGCATTGGCTACACCTTC.

This clonotype has at least ten counts. The chain has TRBV2 and TRBJ2-7, with unresolved D. Germline CDR1 reads SNHLY; CDR2 reads FYNNEI. V lost 4 bases and J lost 0, with 10 bases in between. The CDR3 totals 14 residues. The CDR3 spells CASSVIQSSYEQYF. The DNA of the CDR3 is TGTGCCAGCAGTGTTATCCAGAGCTCCTACGAGCAGTACTTC.

This clonotype has just a few counts. The chain employs TRBV11-2 and TRBJ1-5, with a possible D match to TRBD1 (6 bases). V shed 1 base and J shed 6 bases, with 13 bases lying between them. The CDR3 consists of 15 residues. The germline V gene encodes CDR1 SGHAT and CDR2 FQNNGV. CDR3: CASSLVAGDGQPQHF. As DNA, the CDR3 is TGTGCCAGCAGCTTAGTTGCAGGGGATGGTCAGCCCCAGCATTTT. Based on the CDR3 plus reference TRBV11-2 and TRBJ1-5, the full variable domain is EAGVAQSPRYKIIEKRQSVAFWCNPISGHATLYWYQQILGQGPKLLIQFQNNGVVDDSQLPKDRFSAERLKGVDSTLKIQPAKLEDSAVYLCASSLVAGDGQPQHFGDGTRLSIL.

This chain uses TRBV28 with TRBJ1-2; TRBD1 matches at 12 bases. There are 18 residues in the CDR3. After removal of 4 bases from V and 4 bases from J, the junction contained 13 bases not matched to a gene. Germline V CDR1 and CDR2: MDHEN, SYDVKM. The CDR3 sequence is CASSSSRDRGRGIYGYTF. Written as DNA, the CDR3 is TGTGCCAGCAGTTCCAGCCGGGACAGGGGGCGCGGTATCTATGGCTACACCTTC.

This clonotype appeared many times. The chain has TRBV6-5 and TRBJ2-3; tentatively, D is TRBD2 (5 bases). The ends were cut back, 0 bases at V and 4 bases at J, with 5 bases in the middle. The germline CDR1 and CDR2 sequences are MNHEY and SVGAGI. The CDR3 is made up of 13 amino acids. The CDR3 loop is CASSYSRADTQYF. The CDR3 coding sequence is TGTGCCAGCAGTTACTCGAGGGCAGATACGCAGTATTTT.

The table lists this clonotype with many counts. This chain joins TRBV20-1 and TRBJ2-3; 12 nucleotides agree with TRBD2. V was pared by 6 bases and J by 4 bases, with 5 bases of the junction left unmatched. This CDR3 has 14 residues. CDR1 is DFQATT and CDR2 is SNEGSKA in the germline V gene (reference sequence). The CDR3 DNA follows: TGCAGTGCCTTTTCTAGCGGGGGGGCAGATACGCAGTATTTT. It is translated as CSAFSSGGADTQYF.

The genes are TRBV7-9 and TRBJ2-7; D is undetermined. Trimming pared 5 bases from V and 1 base from J, leaving 21 bases between. The CDR3 spans 17 residues. Germline values: CDR1 SEHNR, CDR2 FQNEAQ (reference sequence). CDR3 sequence: CASSHQLSRTGSYEQYF. The CDR3 region has the DNA TGTGCCAGCAGCCACCAACTTTCTCGGACGGGTTCCTACGAGCAGTACTTC.

The V gene is TRBV5-6, the J gene TRBJ1-6; weak D call: TRBD1 (5 bases). Germline lookup yields CDR1 SGHDT and CDR2 YYEEEE. V was cut by 2 bases and J by 7 bases, with 7 bases left in between. This CDR3 has 13 amino acids. CDR3 nucleotides: TGTGCCAGCAGCTTAAACAGGAATTCACCCCTCCACTTT. Protein product: CASSLNRNSPLHF.